These T cell receptor beta chains were read from a single sample in a study of T cell changes during pregnancy in multiple sclerosis. Measured with immunoSEQ multiplex PCR; TCRdb has only the in-frame clones, and not every one. Among 38,000 or so clones listed, around 87% were seen once. Here the sequenced sample was CD4+ T cells from peripheral blood mononuclear cells, taken in the second trimester of pregnancy. These receptors were obtained from a female donor with multiple sclerosis, enrolled in a pregnancy study. CDR3s include the opening cysteine and the closing phenylalanine or tryptophan. A D gene is named only where the DNA matches it firmly. Rows give clone size only sometimes, using once, few, many, or a class for an expanded clone.

v_call	j_call	clone_size	d_call	cdr3_nt	cdr3_aa
TRBV13	TRBJ2-3	.	.	TGTGCCAGCAGCTTAACGAGGGTTACGCAGTATTTT	CASSLTRVTQYF
TRBV27	TRBJ1-5	once	.	TGTGCCAGCAGTTTAAGTAGGGCGCGGGATCAGCCCCAGCATTTT	CASSLSRARDQPQHF
TRBV20-1	TRBJ1-2	.	.	TGCAGTGCTATTACAGGATATGGCTACACCTTC	CSAITGYGYTF
TRBV2	TRBJ1-5	.	.	TGTGCCAGCAGTGAACACAGCCTTAGCAATCAGCCCCAGCATTTT	CASSEHSLSNQPQHF
TRBV28	TRBJ2-1	.	.	TGTGCCAGCAGTTCCCTTCTCGAGCCCTACAATGAGCAGTTCTTC	CASSSLLEPYNEQFF
TRBV18	TRBJ1-3	.	.	TGTGCCAGCTCACGACTCCGGGATTCTGGAAACACCATATATTTT	CASSRLRDSGNTIYF
TRBV5-4	TRBJ2-7	.	TRBD2	TGTGCCAGCAGCCCTCGGACTAGCGGGAGTTACGAGCAGTACTTC	CASSPRTSGSYEQYF
TRBV9	TRBJ1-2	.	TRBD1	TGTGCCAGCAGCGCCTCGGACAGGCCCTTCTATGGCTACACCTTC	CASSASDRPFYGYTF
TRBV5-6	TRBJ1-5	.	TRBD1	TGTGCCAGCAGCTTATCGGGCGGACAGGGACATCAGCCCCAGCATTTT	CASSLSGGQGHQPQHF
TRBV7-2	TRBJ1-1	.	TRBD1	TGTGCCAGCAGCTGGGGACAGCCGAACACTGAAGCTTTCTTT	CASSWGQPNTEAFF
TRBV11-2	TRBJ2-4	.	.	TGTGCCAGCAGCCAAACCTGGCTCGCGGGGACCAAAAACATTCAGTACTTC	CASSQTWLAGTKNIQYF
TRBV7-9	TRBJ2-5	.	TRBD1	TGTGCCAGCAGCCTGGACAGGGGAGAGACCCAGTACTTC	CASSLDRGETQYF
TRBV6-1	TRBJ1-2	.	.	TGTGCCAGCAGTGAAGCGCGCATGGTCAGTTTAGCCTACGGCTACACCTTC	CASSEARMVSLAYGYTF
TRBV14	TRBJ2-1	once	TRBD2	TGTGCCAGCAGCGCTCTAGCGGGGGGCTATGGAGAGCAGTTCTTC	CASSALAGGYGEQFF
TRBV30	TRBJ2-6	.	.	TGTGCCTGGAGCCCCCCTAGCTATGGGGCCAACGTCCTGACTTTC	CAWSPPSYGANVLTF
TRBV30	TRBJ2-3	.	TRBD2	TGTGCCTGGAGTGTACCGGGGGGAAGAGGAGATACGCAGTATTTT	CAWSVPGGRGDTQYF
TRBV6-5	TRBJ1-2	.	.	TGTGCCAGCAGTTCGACCGGGGATTCACGAACCTACACCTTC	CASSSTGDSRTYTF
TRBV7-2	TRBJ1-1	.	.	TGTGCCAGCAGCCCTCAACAGGGGAACACTGAAGCTTTCTTT	CASSPQQGNTEAFF
TRBV2	TRBJ2-3	.	TRBD2	TGTGCCAGCAATCTAGCGGGAGGGCCCAGAAATACGCAGTATTTT	CASNLAGGPRNTQYF
TRBV9	TRBJ2-1	.	.	TGTGCCAGCAGCCCCGCACCGAGCTCCTACAATGAGCAGTTCTTC	CASSPAPSSYNEQFF
TRBV5-1	TRBJ2-3	few	.	TGCGCCAGCAGCTTGTTAAAACAGGGCCAGCCAGATACGCAGTATTTT	CASSLLKQGQPDTQYF
TRBV9	TRBJ2-6	.	.	TGTGCCAGCAGCGTAGGGCTAGCGAGCTCTGGGGCCAACGTCCTGACTTTC	CASSVGLASSGANVLTF
TRBV9	TRBJ2-1	.	.	TGTGCCAGCAGCGTAGCGGCGGCCTCCTACAATGAGCAGTTCTTC	CASSVAAASYNEQFF
TRBV7-6	TRBJ2-1	.	.	TGTGCCAGCAGCTTATACTCGAACAATGAGCAGTTCTTC	CASSLYSNNEQFF
TRBV11-2	TRBJ1-4	.	TRBD1	TGTGCCAGCAGCCCTCGGACAGGGGGTGGTGAAAAACTGTTTTTT	CASSPRTGGGEKLFF
TRBV7-2	TRBJ2-3	.	.	TGTGCCAGCAGCGCTATTTTACTTCTAGATACGCAGTATTTT	CASSAILLLDTQYF
TRBV11-1	TRBJ2-5	.	TRBD2	TGTGCCAGCAGACGAACGGGGGGGGAGACCCAGTACTTC	CASRRTGGETQYF
TRBV6-4	TRBJ2-2	.	TRBD2	TGTGCCAGCAGTGACGGGACTAGCGGGAACACCGGGGAGCTGTTTTTT	CASSDGTSGNTGELFF
TRBV2	TRBJ2-5	.	TRBD1	TGTGCCAGCCCCCGTGACAGGGGGCGCCGAGAGACCCAGTACTTC	CASPRDRGRRETQYF
TRBV4-2	TRBJ2-1	.	TRBD2	TGTGCCAGCAGCCAAGACGGGACTAGCGGTATTAGGGAGCAGTTCTTC	CASSQDGTSGIREQFF
TRBV4-3	TRBJ2-7	.	TRBD2	TGCGCCAGCAGCCAAGAATTGGGAGGGTTCGAGCAGTACTTC	CASSQELGGFEQYF
TRBV19	TRBJ1-3	.	.	TGTGCCAGTAGTATTTCCGCTAACTCATACTCTGGAAACACCATATATTTT	CASSISANSYSGNTIYF
TRBV5-1	TRBJ1-4	.	.	TGCGCCAGCAGCACCTCAGCTAATGAAAAACTGTTTTTT	CASSTSANEKLFF
TRBV18	TRBJ2-2	.	.	TGTGCCAGCTCGCCCGCGACAGCAAACACCGGGGAGCTGTTTTTT	CASSPATANTGELFF
TRBV18	TRBJ2-3	.	TRBD2	TGTGCCAGCTCCTTAGGGCGGCTAGCGGTTCCGGATACGCAGTATTTT	CASSLGRLAVPDTQYF
TRBV6-6	TRBJ2-7	.	TRBD2	TGTGCCAGCACCGATCCGGGCGGGAGGGATTACGAGCAGTACTTC	CASTDPGGRDYEQYF
TRBV6-5	TRBJ2-7	.	TRBD2	TGTGCCAGCAGCCGGGGGGGACTAGCCGAATACGAGCAGTACTTC	CASSRGGLAEYEQYF
TRBV4-2	TRBJ2-1	.	TRBD2	TGTGCCAGCAGCCCCACGGTCGGACTAGCGGGAGGAAGTGGTGAGCAGTTCTTC	CASSPTVGLAGGSGEQFF
TRBV5-1	TRBJ2-5	.	.	TGCGCCAGCAGCTTGGGTCAGGGGCCTTTCCAAGAGACCCAGTACTTC	CASSLGQGPFQETQYF
TRBV6-6	TRBJ2-7	.	.	TGTGCCAGCAAAACGGACAGTTCCTCCTACGAGCAGTACTTC	CASKTDSSSYEQYF